The 2 T cell receptor beta chains in this list originate from one sample, sequenced in a study of cytomegalovirus exposure and HLA in healthy donors. PCR used 60 Vbeta primers and 13 Jbeta primers. Repertoires were generated with immunoSEQ multiplex PCR, while TCRdb's copy carries only in-frame clones and drops some. The table includes some 170,000 clones, about three quarters detected once. Sequencing was carried out using PBMCs. The receptor source for this set is a man aged 35 to 55 in good health and CMV-seropositive.

The chain carries TRBV5-1 and TRBJ2-7; 9 positions agree with TRBD2. After removal of 0 bases from V and 7 bases from J, the junction contained 5 bases not matched to a gene. Germline CDR1 SGHRS, CDR2 YFSETQ. The CDR3 sequence is 14 residues long. CDR3: CASSLDPSGAEQYF. CDR3 DNA sequence: TGCGCCAGCAGCTTGGATCCTAGCGGGGCTGAGCAGTACTTC.

The chain employs TRBV9 and TRBJ2-7, with 10 positions matching TRBD2. V was clipped by 0 bases and J by 5 bases; unmatched bases: 8. Germline CDR1 and CDR2: SGDLS and YYNGEE. This CDR3 region has 16 residues. CDR3: CASSVGVAGGQHEQYF. For the CDR3, the DNA is TGTGCCAGCAGCGTAGGAGTAGCGGGAGGACAACACGAGCAGTACTTC.